This T cell receptor beta chain was captured in a study of blood T cells in healthy people across ages. A second PCR, run for about 6 to 12 cycles, used a sample-barcoded 5' primer plus a J-beta primer mix. TCRdb passed the 5' RACE reads through MiXCR, listing each CDR3 protein once. The data hold about 1.4 million distinct CDR3 sequences, with roughly 64% observed a single time. This clonotype has more than one count but fewer than ten. The clonotype originates from a man aged 18-30 years in good health. Sequenced sample: blood.

CDR3: CASSQEDLGQGRSKNIQYF. The DNA for the CDR3 is TGCGCCAGCAGCCAAGAAGACCTGGGACAGGGGCGATCCAAAAACATTCAGTACTTC. J is TRBJ2-4 and V is TRBV4-1, with 10 bases fitting TRBD1. CDR1 and CDR2 (germline): MGHRA, YSYEKL. The J segment lost 2 bases and the V segment lost 0 bases, leaving 10 bases of the junction unmatched. The length of the CDR3 is 19 residues.